The 30 T cell receptor beta chains given below trace back to one sample, sequenced in a study of blood T cells in healthy people across ages. Using a J-beta primer mix together with a sample-barcoded 5' primer, a second PCR was run for roughly 7 to 11 cycles. In TCRdb, the 5' RACE reads were re-called with MiXCR into one record per CDR3 protein. The table includes about 1,500,000 distinct CDR3 sequences, approximately 40% detected once. The sequenced sample was blood. These receptors were obtained from a woman aged 18-29 years in good health.

This sequence joins TRBV14 and TRBJ2-5; tentatively, D is TRBD2 (6 bases). Germline lookup yields CDR1 SGHDN and CDR2 FVKESK. V lost 4 bases and J lost 11, with 17 bases in between. This CDR3 spans 13 amino acids. The CDR3 coding sequence is TGTGCCAGCAGCCGGGACTTGTACAATGAGCAGTACTTC. Its protein product is CASSRDLYNEQYF.

The chain uses TRBV20-1 and TRBJ2-7; D call uncertain. CDR1 is DFQATT and CDR2 is SNEGSKA in the germline V gene (reference sequence). The germline V and J ends were trimmed by 8 bases and 0 bases, with 14 bases remaining between them. CDR3 length equals 13 residues. CDR3 sequence (DNA): TGCAGTATCGATTCGGGCTTCTCCTACGAGCAGTACTTC. This gives the protein CSIDSGFSYEQYF.

The V and J genes are TRBV5-1 and TRBJ1-2; 8 bases agree with TRBD1. Trimming at V came to 1 base and at J to 8 bases, leaving 7 bases not matched to a gene. This CDR3 is built from 14 residues. Germline V gene sequence: CDR1 SGHRS, CDR2 YFSETQ. DNA for the CDR3: TGCGCCAGCAGCTTGAACCCCGACAGGGGCGGCTACACCTTC. Translated, it gives CASSLNPDRGGYTF.

CDR3 DNA sequence: TGCAGCGTTGGGGACAGAGATTTTCCTGGGGAGCAGTACTTC. Residues: CSVGDRDFPGEQYF. The genes are TRBV29-1 and TRBJ2-7, with 7 bases that match TRBD1. The CDR3 covers 14 residues. V was pared by 4 bases and J by 7 bases, with 13 bases of the junction left unmatched. CDR1 is SQVTM, CDR2 ANQGSEA, per germline.

V and J are TRBV6-1 and TRBJ1-1; D gene uncertain. This CDR3 is built from 14 residues. Trimming pared 6 bases from V and 3 bases from J, leaving 14 bases between. CDR1 and CDR2 (germline): MNHNS, SASEGT. CDR3 DNA: TGTGCCAGCAGAGACTGGACCGAATACACTGAAGCTTTCTTT. It is translated as CASRDWTEYTEAFF.

CDR3 amino acids: CASSPPYLAGSTDTQYF. CDR3 sequence (DNA): TGTGCCAGCTCACCACCTTATTTAGCGGGGTCAACAGATACGCAGTATTTT. This chain connects TRBV18 to TRBJ2-3; 8 bases line up with TRBD2. This CDR3 is 17 amino acids long. J gave up 3 bases and V 0 bases, and 8 bases lay outside the gene matches. Germline V gives CDR1 KGHSH, CDR2 LQKENI.

This clonotype was seen only once. This chain uses TRBV9 with TRBJ2-5; 7 bases line up with TRBD2. Germline-derived CDR1 and CDR2 are SGDLS and YYNGEE. This CDR3 contains 17 residues. With V trimmed by 7 bases and J by 1 base, 16 bases remained unmatched. The CDR3, as DNA: TGTGCCAGCGCGAGAGGCAGAGCTAGCGGCAGCCAAGAGACCCAGTACTTC. Translation: CASARGRASGSQETQYF.

This sequence joins TRBV10-2 and TRBJ1-2, with D unresolved. Trimming removed 4 bases from V and 5 bases from J, with 11 bases in between. The CDR3 spans 13 residues. Germline V gene lookup returns CDR1 WSHSY and CDR2 SAAADI. This chain's CDR3 is CASSGGFGYGYTF. The CDR3 DNA reads TGCGCCAGCAGTGGGGGTTTCGGGTATGGCTACACCTTC.

This clonotype has a handful of counts. The V call is TRBV10-2, the J call TRBJ2-7, with TRBD1 matching over 7 bases. The trim removed 4 bases at V and 2 bases at J, leaving 8 bases unmatched. This CDR3 is built from 15 residues. CDR1 is WSHSY and CDR2 is SAAADI in the germline V gene. CDR3 nucleotides: TGCGCCAGCAGTGGGAGGACAGGCCCAACCTACGAGCAGTACTTC. Protein: CASSGRTGPTYEQYF.

The rearrangement links TRBV28 to TRBJ2-7; 10 bases align to TRBD1. CDR1 and CDR2 from the germline V gene are MDHEN and SYDVKM. V trimming: 3 bases; J trimming: 1 base; junction bases outside the gene matches: 9. This CDR3 contains 17 residues. CDR3 in amino acids: CASSFRPGQGTSYEQYF. The CDR3, as DNA: TGTGCCAGCAGTTTTAGACCGGGACAGGGGACGTCCTACGAGCAGTACTTC.

The V gene is TRBV11-2, the J gene TRBJ2-4; no clear D gene. CDR1 is SGHAT, CDR2 FQNNGV, per germline. V dropped 7 bases and J dropped 12 bases, with 16 bases sitting between them. This CDR3 region has 12 residues. CDR3 residues: CASTLGVGSQYF. CDR3 coding DNA: TGTGCCAGCACCCTTGGGGTTGGCAGTCAGTACTTC.

V gene TRBV12-3 or TRBV12-4 combines with J gene TRBJ1-2; TRBD1 is a possible D gene (6 bases). The V and J ends lost 8 bases and 7 bases respectively, with 20 bases between them. This CDR3 has 14 residues. CDR3 in DNA: TGTGCCAGCGGCTTGACAGGACCCCCTGGTGGCTACACCTTC. Its translation: CASGLTGPPGGYTF.

The sample holds many counts of this clonotype. The gene calls are TRBV29-1 and TRBJ2-7; maybe TRBD1 (7 bases). Germline CDR1 reads SQVTM; CDR2 reads ANQGSEA. The CDR3 has 13 amino acids. Deletions cut 6 bases from V and 3 bases from J, with 15 bases between. CDR3 loop: CSVGGTVLYEQYF. CDR3 nucleotides: TGCAGCGTCGGAGGGACAGTGCTCTACGAGCAGTACTTC.

The sample holds many counts of this clonotype. One end of the junction fails to match germline, which may point to a read error. The gene calls are TRBV4-1 and TRBJ2-6; 9 positions match TRBD2. Germline V gene sequence: CDR1 MGHRA, CDR2 YSYEKL. CDR3 length: 16 amino acids. CDR3 DNA: TGCGCCAGTAGCCCCACTAGCGGGTCTGGGGCCAACGTCCTGACTTTC. Translated: CASSPTSGSGANVLTF.

J is TRBJ2-5 and V is TRBV7-8; D is perhaps TRBD2 (6 bases). The CDR3 totals 14 residues. Trimming removed 2 bases from V and 2 bases from J, with 9 bases in between. Germline CDR1 and CDR2: SGHVS and FQNEAQ. CDR3: CASSLILAQETQYF. The CDR3 coding sequence is TGTGCCAGCAGCTTAATTCTAGCGCAAGAGACCCAGTACTTC.

This clonotype turned up a few times. This chain connects TRBV5-1 to TRBJ1-4; 9 bases are shared with TRBD1. This CDR3 contains 14 residues. Germline CDR1 reads SGHRS; CDR2 reads YFSETQ. V lost 4 bases, J lost 6 bases, and 4 bases stayed unmatched. The CDR3 region is CASSAGQGHEKLFF. CDR3 bases: TGCGCCAGCAGCGCGGGACAGGGTCATGAAAAACTGTTTTTT. Looking up the rest from reference TRBV5-1 and TRBJ1-4 gives the full variable domain: KAGVTQTPRYLIKTRGQQVTLSCSPISGHRSVSWYQQTPGQGLQFLFEYFSETQRNKGNFPGRFSGRQFSNSRSEMNVSTLELGDSALYLCASSAGQGHEKLFFGSGTQLSVL.

This clonotype came up many times. The rearrangement joins TRBV7-9 to TRBJ2-5; TRBD2 matches at 16 bases. This CDR3 contains 18 residues. J was trimmed by 1 base and V by 4 bases; bases with no gene match: 6. Per the germline V gene, CDR1 is SEHNR and CDR2 is FQNEAQ (reference sequence). The CDR3 sequence: CASSSPGTSGGVQETQYF. The CDR3 nucleotides read TGTGCCAGCAGCTCTCCCGGGACTAGCGGGGGGGTCCAAGAGACCCAGTACTTC.

This chain uses TRBV3-1 with TRBJ1-2; D perhaps matches TRBD1 (5 bases). Germline V gene lookup returns CDR1 LGHDT and CDR2 YNNKEL (reference sequence). The V end was cut by 5 bases, the J end by 5 bases, with 15 bases between. The CDR3 totals 14 residues. The CDR3 DNA follows: TGTGCCAGCAGCTCCGGGCCTGAGGGGTATGGCTACACCTTC. It encodes CASSSGPEGYGYTF. Full variable domain (missing parts from reference TRBV3-1 and TRBJ1-2): DTAVSQTPKYLVTQMGNDKSIKCEQNLGHDTMYWYKQDSKKFLKIMFSYNNKELIINETVPNRFSPKSPDKAHLNLHINSLELGDSAVYFCASSSGPEGYGYTFGSGTRLTVV.

This clonotype was seen more than once but under ten times. This chain uses TRBV6-1 with TRBJ1-2, with a tentative D call TRBD1 (5 bases). CDR1 and CDR2 from the germline V gene are MNHNS and SASEGT. Trimming stripped 11 bases from V and 2 bases from J, with 15 bases between. This CDR3 has 13 amino acids. CDR3 bases: TGTGCCGGACGACAGCCCACAAACTATGGCTACACCTTC. It yields the protein CAGRQPTNYGYTF.

The V call is TRBV7-2, the J call TRBJ2-1; D gene uncertain. The V end was cut by 1 base, the J end by 10 bases, with 11 bases between. Germline loops: CDR1 SGHTA, CDR2 FQGNSA. The CDR3 contains 13 residues. The CDR3 sequence: CASSLVSTYEQFF. As DNA, the CDR3 is TGTGCCAGCAGCTTAGTTAGCACCTACGAGCAGTTCTTC.

This clonotype was recorded a few times. This chain joins TRBV4-1 and TRBJ2-5; 8 positions match TRBD2. Germline-derived CDR1 and CDR2 are MGHRA and YSYEKL. The ends lost 0 bases at V and 5 bases at J; junction bases unmatched: 2. The CDR3 contains 14 residues. The CDR3 bases are TGCGCCAGCAGCCAAGACGGGGGGGATGAGACCCAGTACTTC. It translates to CASSQDGGDETQYF.

V gene TRBV27 combines with J gene TRBJ2-7, with 9 bases that match TRBD1. V was clipped by 6 bases and J by 5 bases; unmatched bases: 20. The CDR3 contains 18 residues. The germline CDR1 and CDR2 sequences are MNHEY and SMNVEV (reference sequence). As DNA, the CDR3 is TGTGCCAGCAGGCCACAGACCCACGCCGGGACAGGGACCCACGAGCAGTACTTC. Translation: CASRPQTHAGTGTHEQYF.

This clonotype was detected only a few times. This chain links TRBV2 with TRBJ2-2; either TRBD1 or TRBD2 may supply D (5 bases each). The CDR3 contains 13 residues. V shed 7 bases and J shed 8 bases, with 14 bases lying between them. Germline CDR1 is SNHLY and CDR2 is FYNNEI. CDR3 protein: CASTPGGGGELFF. CDR3 in DNA: TGTGCCAGCACCCCGGGTGGGGGTGGGGAGCTGTTTTTT.

The chain links TRBV20-1 to TRBJ2-1; the D call may be TRBD1 or TRBD2 (5 bases each). Trimming shortened V by 3 bases and J by 7 bases, and 13 bases separated the two germline ends. CDR1 is DFQATT, CDR2 SNEGSKA, per germline (reference sequence). The CDR3 runs 13 residues. The CDR3 loop reads CSASRELRNEQFF. The CDR3 DNA reads as TGCAGTGCTAGCAGGGAGTTGAGAAATGAGCAGTTCTTC.

This clonotype was seen a handful of times. The gene calls are TRBV20-1 and TRBJ2-3; D is possibly TRBD1 or TRBD2 (5 bases each). V lost 3 bases, J lost 2 bases, and 12 bases lay in between. The CDR3 has 14 amino acids. The germline gives CDR1 DFQATT, CDR2 SNEGSKA (reference sequence). The CDR3 sequence is CSASRVGVTDTQYF. The CDR3 nucleotides are TGCAGTGCTAGCAGGGTGGGAGTCACAGATACGCAGTATTTT.

The rearrangement links TRBV6-6 to TRBJ1-2, with TRBD1 identical over 10 bases. The V gene end was trimmed by 2 bases and the J gene end by 8 bases; junction bases not matched to a gene: 11. CDR3 length equals 16 residues. CDR1 and CDR2 from the germline V gene are MNHNY and SVGAGI (reference sequence). The chain's CDR3 is CASSYRGQGIPAGYTF. The CDR3 nucleotides are TGTGCCAGCAGTTACCGGGGACAGGGGATTCCTGCCGGCTACACCTTC.

The chain links TRBV27 to TRBJ2-3, with D possibly matching TRBD2 (5 bases). The CDR3 sequence is 15 residues long. Trimming took 8 bases from V and 2 from J, leaving 17 bases between them. CDR1 is MNHEY, CDR2 SMNVEV, per germline (reference sequence). CDR3 nucleotides: TGTGCCAGCCGACCCGGACTCGTACTCACAGATACGCAGTATTTT. Translated: CASRPGLVLTDTQYF.

A word on this clonotype: At one boundary the junction diverges from the germline segment, which might be a read error. V and J are TRBV20-1 and TRBJ1-5, with no clear D. Germline V gene data show CDR1 as DFQATT and CDR2 as SNEGSKA (reference sequence). The CDR3 loop spans 12 amino acids. Here the CDR3 DNA reads TGCAGCGCTAGAATGGGAGATCAGCCCCAGCATTTT. It translates to CSARMGDQPQHF.

V gene TRBV30 combines with J gene TRBJ1-1; 9 positions agree with TRBD1. Unmatched junction bases numbered 4, after V lost 5 bases and J lost 0 bases. Germline V lookup: CDR1 GTSNPN, CDR2 SVGIG (reference sequence). This CDR3 spans 14 amino acids. CDR3 nucleotides: TGTGCCTGGGGGACAGGGTGGCTGAACACTGAAGCTTTCTTT. This encodes CAWGTGWLNTEAFF.

This clonotype was recorded a few times. As DNA, the CDR3 is TGCAGTGCCCCCTATGGGCTACCCTACGAGCAGTACTTC. As protein: CSAPYGLPYEQYF. The J gene is TRBJ2-7, the V gene TRBV20-1; D remains ambiguous. Germline values: CDR1 DFQATT, CDR2 SNEGSKA (reference sequence). Trimming removed 6 bases from V and 2 bases from J, with 14 bases in between. The CDR3 has 13 residues.